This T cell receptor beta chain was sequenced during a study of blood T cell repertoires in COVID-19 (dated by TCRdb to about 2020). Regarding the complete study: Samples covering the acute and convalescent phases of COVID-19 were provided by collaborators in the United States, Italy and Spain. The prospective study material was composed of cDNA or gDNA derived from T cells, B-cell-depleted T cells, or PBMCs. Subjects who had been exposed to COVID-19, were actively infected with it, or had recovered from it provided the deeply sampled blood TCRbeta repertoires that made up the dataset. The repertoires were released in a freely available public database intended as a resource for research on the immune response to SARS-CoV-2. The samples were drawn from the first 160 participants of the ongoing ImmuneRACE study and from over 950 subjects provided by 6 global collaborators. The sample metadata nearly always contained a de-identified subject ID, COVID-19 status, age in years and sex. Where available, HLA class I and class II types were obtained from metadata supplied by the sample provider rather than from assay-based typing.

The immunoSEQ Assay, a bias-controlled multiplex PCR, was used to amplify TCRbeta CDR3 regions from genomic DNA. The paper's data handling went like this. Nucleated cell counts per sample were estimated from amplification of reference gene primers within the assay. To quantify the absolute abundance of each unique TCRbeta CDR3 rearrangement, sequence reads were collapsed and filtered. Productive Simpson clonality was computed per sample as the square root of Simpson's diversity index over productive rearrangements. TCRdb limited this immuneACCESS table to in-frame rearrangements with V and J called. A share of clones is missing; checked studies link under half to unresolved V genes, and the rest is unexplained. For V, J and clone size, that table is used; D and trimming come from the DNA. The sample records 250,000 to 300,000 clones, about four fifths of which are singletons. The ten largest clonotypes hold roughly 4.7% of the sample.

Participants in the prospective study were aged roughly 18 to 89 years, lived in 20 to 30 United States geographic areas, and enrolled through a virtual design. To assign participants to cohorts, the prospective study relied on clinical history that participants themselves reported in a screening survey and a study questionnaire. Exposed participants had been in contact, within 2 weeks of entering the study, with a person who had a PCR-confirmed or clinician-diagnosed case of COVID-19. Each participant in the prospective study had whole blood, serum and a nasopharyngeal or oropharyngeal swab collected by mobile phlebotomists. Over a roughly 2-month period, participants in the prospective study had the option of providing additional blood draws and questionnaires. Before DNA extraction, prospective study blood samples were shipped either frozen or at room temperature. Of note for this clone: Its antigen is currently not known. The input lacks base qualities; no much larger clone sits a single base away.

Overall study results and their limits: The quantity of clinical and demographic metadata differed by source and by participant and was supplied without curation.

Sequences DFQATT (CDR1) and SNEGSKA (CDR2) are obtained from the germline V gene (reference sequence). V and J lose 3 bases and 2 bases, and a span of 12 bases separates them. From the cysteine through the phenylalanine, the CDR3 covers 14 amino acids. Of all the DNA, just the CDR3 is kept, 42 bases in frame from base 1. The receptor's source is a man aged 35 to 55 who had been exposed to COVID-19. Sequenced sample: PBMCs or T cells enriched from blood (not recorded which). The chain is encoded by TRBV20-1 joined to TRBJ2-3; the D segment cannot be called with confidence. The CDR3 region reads CSASGLEITDTQYF. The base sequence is TGCAGTGCTAGTGGTCTAGAAATCACAGATACGCAGTATTTT.